Listed below are T cell receptor beta chains from one sample, sequenced in a study of CD8 T cells in ankylosing spondylitis. Each CDR3 protein gets one entry after TCRdb re-called the 5' RACE reads with MiXCR. The sample has 250,000 to 350,000 distinct CDR3 sequences; around 21% are singletons. The sequencing sample was made of blood, either unsorted or a sorted T cell fraction (not recorded which). These TCRs come from a female donor with ankylosing spondylitis or in good health (not recorded which). CDR3s leave out the opening cysteine and the closing phenylalanine or tryptophan. The order of the fields is clone size, V gene, J gene, CDR3 protein. Clone size, where shown, is once, few, many, or a class for clones that have expanded.

clone_size: few; v_call: TRBV4-3; j_call: TRBJ1-4; cdr3_aa: ASSPGAGQKNEKLF
clone_size: few; v_call: TRBV7-9; j_call: TRBJ1-2; cdr3_aa: ASSWNDRPYGYT
clone_size: NA; v_call: TRBV20-1; j_call: TRBJ1-5; cdr3_aa: SASKHSNQPQH
clone_size: many; v_call: TRBV5-1; j_call: TRBJ1-2; cdr3_aa: ASTQDRFNYGYT
clone_size: NA; v_call: TRBV28; j_call: TRBJ1-5; cdr3_aa: ASQDSNQPQH
clone_size: NA; v_call: TRBV24-1; j_call: TRBJ2-7; cdr3_aa: ATSDPHYEQY
clone_size: NA; v_call: TRBV24-1; j_call: TRBJ2-7; cdr3_aa: ATSGNAAPRY
clone_size: many; v_call: TRBV20-1; j_call: TRBJ2-1; cdr3_aa: SPPRDRGYNEQF
clone_size: few; v_call: TRBV5-6; j_call: TRBJ2-2; cdr3_aa: ASNGQAVNTGELF
clone_size: few; v_call: TRBV20-1; j_call: TRBJ2-1; cdr3_aa: SANPRTSGRRNEQF
clone_size: few; v_call: TRBV6-2/TRBV6-3; j_call: TRBJ2-5; cdr3_aa: ASSLRKETQY
clone_size: few; v_call: TRBV12-3/TRBV12-4; j_call: TRBJ2-3; cdr3_aa: ASSGEGPTDTQY
clone_size: NA; v_call: TRBV6-2/TRBV6-3; j_call: TRBJ2-1; cdr3_aa: ASSYYGTRGHEQF
clone_size: few; v_call: TRBV4-3; j_call: TRBJ1-2; cdr3_aa: ASSQEDGSNYGYT
clone_size: NA; v_call: TRBV6-1; j_call: TRBJ1-4; cdr3_aa: ASREPFNEKLF
clone_size: few; v_call: TRBV10-1; j_call: TRBJ2-1; cdr3_aa: ASSKREGHGEQF
clone_size: NA; v_call: TRBV6-4; j_call: TRBJ2-1; cdr3_aa: ASSESGNPYNEQF
clone_size: NA; v_call: TRBV7-2; j_call: TRBJ2-1; cdr3_aa: ASSLGTSVNEQF
clone_size: NA; v_call: TRBV12-3/TRBV12-4; j_call: TRBJ2-1; cdr3_aa: ASSPVRGGQF
clone_size: few; v_call: TRBV20-1; j_call: TRBJ2-7; cdr3_aa: SASRLSYEQY
clone_size: NA; v_call: TRBV5-5; j_call: TRBJ2-1; cdr3_aa: ASSLGLAGAYEQF
clone_size: once; v_call: TRBV4-3; j_call: TRBJ1-4; cdr3_aa: ASSQEQNEKLF
clone_size: NA; v_call: TRBV20-1; j_call: TRBJ2-2; cdr3_aa: SARRPGQGPSGELF
clone_size: few; v_call: TRBV20-1; j_call: TRBJ1-5; cdr3_aa: SASSGDQPQH
clone_size: NA; v_call: TRBV6-5; j_call: TRBJ2-1; cdr3_aa: ASSYAPASGNNEQF
clone_size: few; v_call: TRBV7-9; j_call: TRBJ2-5; cdr3_aa: ASTFSESGETQY
clone_size: medium-sized; v_call: TRBV12-3/TRBV12-4; j_call: TRBJ1-1; cdr3_aa: ASTPRRNTEAF
clone_size: many; v_call: TRBV12-3/TRBV12-4; j_call: TRBJ1-1; cdr3_aa: ASSLGSSLRSAF
clone_size: NA; v_call: TRBV2; j_call: TRBJ1-1; cdr3_aa: ASTAAGTGTTEAF
clone_size: few; v_call: TRBV6-2/TRBV6-3; j_call: TRBJ1-5; cdr3_aa: ASSYAGAFSNQPQH
clone_size: NA; v_call: TRBV29-1; j_call: TRBJ2-7; cdr3_aa: SALRGAWGQGGEQY
clone_size: few; v_call: TRBV7-8; j_call: TRBJ1-5; cdr3_aa: ASSHSLNQPQH
clone_size: NA; v_call: TRBV6-2/TRBV6-3; j_call: TRBJ2-7; cdr3_aa: ASRQGGSSYEQY
clone_size: NA; v_call: TRBV12-3/TRBV12-4; j_call: TRBJ1-1; cdr3_aa: ASSPFLWGNTEAF
clone_size: few; v_call: TRBV10-3; j_call: TRBJ2-1; cdr3_aa: AISEGLAGVRGDNNEQF
clone_size: few; v_call: TRBV19; j_call: TRBJ1-1; cdr3_aa: ASRDRTYTEVF
clone_size: few; v_call: TRBV7-9; j_call: TRBJ2-5; cdr3_aa: ASSPAGRDEETQY
clone_size: NA; v_call: TRBV29-1; j_call: TRBJ2-3; cdr3_aa: SVGGFGNTQY
clone_size: few; v_call: TRBV5-1; j_call: TRBJ2-7; cdr3_aa: ASSWRDRAYEQY
clone_size: many; v_call: TRBV7-9; j_call: TRBJ2-1; cdr3_aa: ASPSVQPIGNEQF
clone_size: many; v_call: TRBV5-1; j_call: TRBJ2-3; cdr3_aa: ASSEKASSTDTQY
clone_size: few; v_call: TRBV4-3; j_call: TRBJ2-3; cdr3_aa: ASSHGPAGADTQY
clone_size: NA; v_call: TRBV7-9; j_call: TRBJ1-3; cdr3_aa: ASSLEIFGNTIY
clone_size: NA; v_call: TRBV5-1; j_call: TRBJ2-2; cdr3_aa: ASSTASGNTGELF
clone_size: many; v_call: TRBV28; j_call: TRBJ2-7; cdr3_aa: ASSFASGRAYEQY
clone_size: many; v_call: TRBV20-1; j_call: TRBJ2-1; cdr3_aa: SARDLLHSYNEQF
clone_size: NA; v_call: TRBV10-3; j_call: TRBJ2-7; cdr3_aa: AIRPDRGQEQY
clone_size: few; v_call: TRBV5-5; j_call: TRBJ2-1; cdr3_aa: ASSFQAGHGFNEQF
clone_size: NA; v_call: TRBV4-3; j_call: TRBJ1-1; cdr3_aa: ASSQVQGQGRTEAF
clone_size: many; v_call: TRBV19; j_call: TRBJ2-3; cdr3_aa: ASSIGRQSTDTQY
clone_size: few; v_call: TRBV29-1; j_call: TRBJ2-1; cdr3_aa: SVGSGRAAWF
clone_size: many; v_call: TRBV4-3; j_call: TRBJ1-3; cdr3_aa: ASSQRQGAGNTIY
clone_size: many; v_call: TRBV11-2; j_call: TRBJ2-2; cdr3_aa: ASSSLEGGELF
clone_size: NA; v_call: TRBV6-5; j_call: TRBJ2-1; cdr3_aa: ASTREEEQF
clone_size: few; v_call: TRBV6-2/TRBV6-3; j_call: TRBJ1-6; cdr3_aa: ASSRRRTGEGSPLH
clone_size: NA; v_call: TRBV27; j_call: TRBJ2-6; cdr3_aa: ASSRGPGANVLT